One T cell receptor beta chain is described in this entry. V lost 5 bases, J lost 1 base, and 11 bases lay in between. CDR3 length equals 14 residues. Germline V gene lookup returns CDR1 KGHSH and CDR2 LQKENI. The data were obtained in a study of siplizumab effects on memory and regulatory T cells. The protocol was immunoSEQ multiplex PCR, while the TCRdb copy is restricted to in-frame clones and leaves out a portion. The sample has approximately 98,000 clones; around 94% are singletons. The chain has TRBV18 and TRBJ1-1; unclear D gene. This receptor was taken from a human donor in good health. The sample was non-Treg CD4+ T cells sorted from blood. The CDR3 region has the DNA TGTGCCAGCTCAACGCAGCGGGAGAACACTGAAGCTTTCTTT. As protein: CASSTQRENTEAFF. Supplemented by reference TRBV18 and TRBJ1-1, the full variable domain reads NAGVMQNPRHLVRRRGQEARLRCSPMKGHSHVYWYRQLPEEGLKFMVYLQKENIIDESGMPKERFSAEFPKEGPSILRIQQVVRGDSAAYFCASSTQRENTEAFFGQGTRLTVV.